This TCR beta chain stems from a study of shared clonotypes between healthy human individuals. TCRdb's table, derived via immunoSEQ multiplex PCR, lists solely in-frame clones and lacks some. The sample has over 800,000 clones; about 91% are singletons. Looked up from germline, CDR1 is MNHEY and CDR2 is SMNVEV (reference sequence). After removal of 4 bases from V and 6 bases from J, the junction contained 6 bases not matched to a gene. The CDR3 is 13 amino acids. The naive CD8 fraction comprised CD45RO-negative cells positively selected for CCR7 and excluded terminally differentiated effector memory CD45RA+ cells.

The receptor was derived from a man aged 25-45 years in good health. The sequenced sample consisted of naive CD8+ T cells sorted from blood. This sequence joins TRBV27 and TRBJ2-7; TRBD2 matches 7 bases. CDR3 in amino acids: CASSSRTSGEQYF. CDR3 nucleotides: TGTGCCAGCAGTTCACGGACTAGTGGCGAGCAGTACTTC.